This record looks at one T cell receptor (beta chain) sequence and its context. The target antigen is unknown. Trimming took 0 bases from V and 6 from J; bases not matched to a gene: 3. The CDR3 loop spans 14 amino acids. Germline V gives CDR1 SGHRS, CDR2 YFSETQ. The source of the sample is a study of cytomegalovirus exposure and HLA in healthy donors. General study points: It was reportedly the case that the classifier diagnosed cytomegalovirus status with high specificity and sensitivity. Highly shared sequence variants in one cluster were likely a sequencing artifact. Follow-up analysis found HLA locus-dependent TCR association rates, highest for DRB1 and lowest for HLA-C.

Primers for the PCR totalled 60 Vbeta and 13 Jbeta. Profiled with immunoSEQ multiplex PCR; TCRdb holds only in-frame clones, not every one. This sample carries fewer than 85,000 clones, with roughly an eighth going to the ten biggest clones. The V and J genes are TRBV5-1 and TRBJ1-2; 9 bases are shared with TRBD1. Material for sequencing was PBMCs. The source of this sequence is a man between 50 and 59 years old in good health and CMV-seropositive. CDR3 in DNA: TGCGCCAGCAGCTTGGGGGACAGGGCAAATGGCTACACCTTC. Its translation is CASSLGDRANGYTF.